This TCR beta chain was profiled in a study of cytomegalovirus exposure and HLA in healthy donors. This clone was recorded only once. Its antigen is currently unknown. Findings of the study overall: Later analysis associated a missense DCLRE1C variant with TCR beta V- and J-gene trimming. Most CMV-associated TCR beta chains appeared HLA-restricted in a later analysis.

This CDR3 is 14 amino acids long. Germline V gene sequence: CDR1 ENHRY, CDR2 SYGVKD. The germline V and J ends were trimmed by 5 bases and 5 bases, with 13 bases remaining between them. Primers for the PCR totalled 60 Vbeta and 13 Jbeta. Libraries were prepared by immunoSEQ multiplex PCR; TCRdb keeps only in-frame clonotypes and omits some of them. The data show about 120,000 clones, about 72% seen once. This chain joins TRBV10-3 and TRBJ2-1; tentatively, D is TRBD1 (6 bases). Source material: PBMCs. The sequence derives from a man aged 50 or older in good health and CMV-seropositive. The CDR3 loop reads CAISRTEKNNEQFF. The CDR3, as DNA: TGTGCCATCAGTCGGACAGAGAAAAACAATGAGCAGTTCTTC.